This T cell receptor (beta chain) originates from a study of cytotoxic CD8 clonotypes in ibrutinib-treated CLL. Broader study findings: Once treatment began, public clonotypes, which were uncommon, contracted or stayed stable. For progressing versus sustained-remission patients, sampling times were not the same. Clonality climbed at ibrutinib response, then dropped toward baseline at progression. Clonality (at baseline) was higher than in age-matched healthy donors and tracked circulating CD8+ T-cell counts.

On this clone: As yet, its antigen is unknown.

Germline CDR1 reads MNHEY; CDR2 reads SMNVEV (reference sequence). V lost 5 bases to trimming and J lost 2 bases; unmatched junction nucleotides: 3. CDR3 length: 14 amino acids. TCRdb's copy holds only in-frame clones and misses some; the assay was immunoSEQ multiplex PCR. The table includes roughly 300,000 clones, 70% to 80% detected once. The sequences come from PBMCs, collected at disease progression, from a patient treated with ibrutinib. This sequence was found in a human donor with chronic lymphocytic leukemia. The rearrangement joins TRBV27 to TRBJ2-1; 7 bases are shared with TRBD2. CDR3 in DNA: TGTGCCAGCAGTCTGGGGGGGGCCTACAATGAGCAGTTCTTC. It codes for CASSLGGAYNEQFF.